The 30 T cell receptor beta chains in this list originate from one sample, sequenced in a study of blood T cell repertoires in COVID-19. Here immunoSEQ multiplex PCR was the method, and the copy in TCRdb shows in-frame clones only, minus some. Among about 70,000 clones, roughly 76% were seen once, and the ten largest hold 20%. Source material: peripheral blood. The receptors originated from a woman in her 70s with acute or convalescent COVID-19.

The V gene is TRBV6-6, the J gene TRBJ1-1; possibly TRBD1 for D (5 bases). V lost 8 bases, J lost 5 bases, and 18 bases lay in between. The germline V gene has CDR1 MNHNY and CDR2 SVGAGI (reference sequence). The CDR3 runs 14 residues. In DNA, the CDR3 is TGTGCCAGCCTCGGTGGGGCGATTGGGACTGAAGCTTTCTTT. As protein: CASLGGAIGTEAFF.

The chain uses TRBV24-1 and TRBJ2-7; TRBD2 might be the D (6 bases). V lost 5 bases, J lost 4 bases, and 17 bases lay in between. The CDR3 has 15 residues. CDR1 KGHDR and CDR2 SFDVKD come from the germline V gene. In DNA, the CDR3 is TGTGCCACCAGTGCACTAGCAGGGAACATTTACGAGCAGTACTTC. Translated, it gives CATSALAGNIYEQYF.

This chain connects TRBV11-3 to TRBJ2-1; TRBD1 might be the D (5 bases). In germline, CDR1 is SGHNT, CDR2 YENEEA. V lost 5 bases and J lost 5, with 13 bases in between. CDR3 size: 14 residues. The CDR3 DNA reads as TGTGCCAGCAGCGTACAGGCTAAAAACAATGAGCAGTTCTTC. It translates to CASSVQAKNNEQFF. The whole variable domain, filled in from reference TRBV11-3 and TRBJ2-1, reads EAGVVQSPRYKIIEKKQPVAFWCNPISGHNTLYWYLQNLGQGPELLIRYENEEAVDDSQLPKDRFSAERLKGVDSTLKIQPAELGDSAVYLCASSVQAKNNEQFFGPGTRLTVL.

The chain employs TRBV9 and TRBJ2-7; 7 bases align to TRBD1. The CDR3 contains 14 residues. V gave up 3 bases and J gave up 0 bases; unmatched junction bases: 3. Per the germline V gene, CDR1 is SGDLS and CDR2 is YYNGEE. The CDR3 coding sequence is TGTGCCAGCAGCGGGGGACAGCACTCCTACGAGCAGTACTTC. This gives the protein CASSGGQHSYEQYF.

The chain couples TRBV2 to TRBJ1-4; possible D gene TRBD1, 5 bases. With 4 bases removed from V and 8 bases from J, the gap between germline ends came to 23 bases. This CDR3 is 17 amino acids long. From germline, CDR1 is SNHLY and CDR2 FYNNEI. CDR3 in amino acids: CASSAGITGTNFEKLFF. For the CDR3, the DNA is TGTGCCAGCAGTGCCGGTATAACAGGAACTAATTTCGAAAAACTGTTTTTT.

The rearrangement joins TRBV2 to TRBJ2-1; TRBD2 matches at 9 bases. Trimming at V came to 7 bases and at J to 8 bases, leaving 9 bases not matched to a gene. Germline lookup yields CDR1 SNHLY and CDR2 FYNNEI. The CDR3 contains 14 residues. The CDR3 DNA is TGTGCCAGCAAGGCGGGACTAGCTAACGATGAGCAGTTCTTC. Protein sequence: CASKAGLANDEQFF.

CDR3 bases: TGTGCCAGCAGCCCGGGACAGGGCGCGCAAGGAGAGACCCAGTACTTC. This gives the protein CASSPGQGAQGETQYF. V gene TRBV7-7 combines with J gene TRBJ2-5; 9 bases line up with TRBD1. The germline V gene encodes CDR1 SSHAT and CDR2 FNYEAQ (reference sequence). V gave up 5 bases and J gave up 4 bases; unmatched junction bases: 11. The CDR3 runs to 16 residues.

The CDR3 sequence: CASSSDRDWEGYTF. As DNA, the CDR3 is TGTGCCAGCAGTTCCGACAGGGATTGGGAAGGCTACACCTTC. This rearrangement joins TRBV6-5 to TRBJ1-2; TRBD1 matches at 7 bases. In germline, CDR1 is MNHEY, CDR2 SVGAGI. J gave up 8 bases and V 4 bases, and 10 bases lay outside the gene matches. CDR3 size: 14 residues.

The CDR3 region is CASKGDRQSNQPQHF. CDR3 nucleotides: TGTGCCAGCAAAGGGGATCGTCAGAGCAATCAGCCCCAGCATTTT. The chain combines TRBV27 with TRBJ1-5, with a possible D match to TRBD1 (5 bases). Trimming cost V 7 bases and J 1 base, with 14 bases left between them. Germline V gene data show CDR1 as MNHEY and CDR2 as SMNVEV (reference sequence). The CDR3 spans 15 residues.

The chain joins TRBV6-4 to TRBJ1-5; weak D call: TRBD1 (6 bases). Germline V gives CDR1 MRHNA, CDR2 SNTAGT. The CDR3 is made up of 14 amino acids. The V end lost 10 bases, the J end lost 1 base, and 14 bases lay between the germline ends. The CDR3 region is CATSTGPSNQPQHF. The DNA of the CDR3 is TGTGCCACCTCGACAGGCCCAAGCAATCAGCCCCAGCATTTT.

CDR3 sequence: CASSALLAGVGETQYF. CDR3 bases: TGTGCCAGCAGCGCGCTACTAGCGGGAGTCGGGGAGACCCAGTACTTC. This sequence joins TRBV9 and TRBJ2-5, with 11 bases matching TRBD2. Germline-derived CDR1 and CDR2 are SGDLS and YYNGEE. V gave up 3 bases and J gave up 5 bases; unmatched junction bases: 9. CDR3 length equals 16 residues.

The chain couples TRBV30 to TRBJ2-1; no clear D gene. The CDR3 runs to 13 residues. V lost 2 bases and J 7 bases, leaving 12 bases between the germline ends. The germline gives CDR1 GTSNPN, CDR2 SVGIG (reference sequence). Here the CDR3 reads CAWSQPPRNEQFF. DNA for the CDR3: TGTGCCTGGAGTCAACCCCCCAGAAATGAGCAGTTCTTC.

The DNA of the CDR3 is TGTGCCAGCTCACCCGGGACAGGGTTTGGCTACACCTTC. This sequence encodes CASSPGTGFGYTF. The rearrangement uses TRBV18 and TRBJ1-2; 9 nucleotides line up with TRBD1. Germline lookup yields CDR1 KGHSH and CDR2 LQKENI. Trimming at V came to 3 bases and at J to 7 bases, leaving 3 bases not matched to a gene. There are 13 residues in the CDR3.

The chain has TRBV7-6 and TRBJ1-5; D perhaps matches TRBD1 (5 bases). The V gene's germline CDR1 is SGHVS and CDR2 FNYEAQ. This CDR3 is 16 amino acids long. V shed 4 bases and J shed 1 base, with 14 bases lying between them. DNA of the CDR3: TGTGCCAGCAGCTCGCTTGCGGGGACCAGCAATCAGCCCCAGCATTTT. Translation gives CASSSLAGTSNQPQHF.

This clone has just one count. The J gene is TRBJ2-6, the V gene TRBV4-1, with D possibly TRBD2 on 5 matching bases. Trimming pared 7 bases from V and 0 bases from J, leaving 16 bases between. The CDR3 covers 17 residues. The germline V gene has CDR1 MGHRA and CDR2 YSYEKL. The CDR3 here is CASTLDLQTSGANVLTF. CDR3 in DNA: TGCGCCAGCACCCTGGACTTACAGACCTCTGGGGCCAACGTCCTGACTTTC.

As DNA, the CDR3 is TGCGCCAGCAGCCCCGGGACAGGGAACTCTGGAAACACCATATATTTT. As protein: CASSPGTGNSGNTIYF. This chain connects TRBV5-1 to TRBJ1-3, with TRBD1 matching over 9 bases. This CDR3 region has 16 residues. Germline V gene sequence: CDR1 SGHRS, CDR2 YFSETQ. V shed 4 bases, J shed 0 bases, and the junction held 5 bases outside the gene matches.

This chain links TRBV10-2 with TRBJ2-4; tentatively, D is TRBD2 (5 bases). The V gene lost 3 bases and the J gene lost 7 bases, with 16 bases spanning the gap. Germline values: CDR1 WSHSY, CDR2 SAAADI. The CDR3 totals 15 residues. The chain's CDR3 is CASSESPGIGNIQYF. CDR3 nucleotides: TGCGCCAGCAGTGAATCTCCGGGAATCGGTAACATTCAGTACTTC.

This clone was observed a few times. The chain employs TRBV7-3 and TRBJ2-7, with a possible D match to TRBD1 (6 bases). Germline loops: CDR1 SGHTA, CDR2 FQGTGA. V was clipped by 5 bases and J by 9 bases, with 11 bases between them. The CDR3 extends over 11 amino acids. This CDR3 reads CASSTRGGQYF. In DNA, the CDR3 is TGTGCCAGCAGCACAAGAGGGGGGCAGTACTTC.

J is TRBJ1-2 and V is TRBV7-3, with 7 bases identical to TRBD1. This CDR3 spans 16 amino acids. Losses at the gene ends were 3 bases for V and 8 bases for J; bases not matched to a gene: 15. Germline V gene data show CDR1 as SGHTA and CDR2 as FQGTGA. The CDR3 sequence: CASSLIGTVPSGGYTF. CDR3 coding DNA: TGTGCCAGCAGCTTGATCGGGACAGTCCCTTCTGGGGGCTACACCTTC.

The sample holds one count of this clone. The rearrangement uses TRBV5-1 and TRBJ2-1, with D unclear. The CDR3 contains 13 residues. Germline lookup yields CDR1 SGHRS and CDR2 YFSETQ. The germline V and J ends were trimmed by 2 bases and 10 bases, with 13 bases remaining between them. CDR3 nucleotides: TGCGCCAGCAGCTTTTATGGGCCAAAGGAGCAGTTCTTC. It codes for CASSFYGPKEQFF.

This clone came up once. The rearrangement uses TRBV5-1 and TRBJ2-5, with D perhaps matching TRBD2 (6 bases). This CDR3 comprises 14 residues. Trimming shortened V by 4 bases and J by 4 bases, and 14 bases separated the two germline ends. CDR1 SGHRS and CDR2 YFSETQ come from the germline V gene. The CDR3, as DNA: TGCGCCAGCAGCCCCGGGAGAACGGCAGAGACCCAGTACTTC. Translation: CASSPGRTAETQYF.

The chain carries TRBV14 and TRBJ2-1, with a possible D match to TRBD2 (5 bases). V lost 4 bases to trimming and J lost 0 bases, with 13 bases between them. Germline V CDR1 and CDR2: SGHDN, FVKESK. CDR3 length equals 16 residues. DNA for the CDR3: TGTGCCAGCAGCCTCTTGGGGAGCGTCTCCTACAATGAGCAGTTCTTC. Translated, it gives CASSLLGSVSYNEQFF. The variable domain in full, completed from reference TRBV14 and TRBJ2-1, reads EAGVTQFPSHSVIEKGQTVTLRCDPISGHDNLYWYRRVMGKEIKFLLHFVKESKQDESGMPNNRFLAERTGGTYSTLKVQPAELEDSGVYFCASSLLGSVSYNEQFFGPGTRLTVL.

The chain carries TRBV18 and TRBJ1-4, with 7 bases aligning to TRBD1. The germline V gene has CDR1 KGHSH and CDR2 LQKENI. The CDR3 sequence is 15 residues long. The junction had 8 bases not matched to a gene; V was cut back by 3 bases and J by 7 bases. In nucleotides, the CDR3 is TGTGCCAGCTCACCTCTCCCGGGACAGCGTGAAAAACTGTTTTTT. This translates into CASSPLPGQREKLFF.

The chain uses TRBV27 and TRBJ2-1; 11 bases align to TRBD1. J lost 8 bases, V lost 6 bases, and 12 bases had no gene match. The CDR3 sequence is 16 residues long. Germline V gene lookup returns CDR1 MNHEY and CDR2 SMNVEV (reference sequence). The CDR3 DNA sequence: TGTGCCAGCAGCCGCCTCCGGACAGGGGGCGCGGATGAGCAGTTCTTC. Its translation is CASSRLRTGGADEQFF.

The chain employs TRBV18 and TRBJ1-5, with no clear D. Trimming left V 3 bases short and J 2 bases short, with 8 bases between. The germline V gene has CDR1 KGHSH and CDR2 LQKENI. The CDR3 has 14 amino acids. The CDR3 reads CASSPSVGNQPQHF. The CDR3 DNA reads TGTGCCAGCTCACCTTCGGTGGGCAATCAGCCCCAGCATTTT.

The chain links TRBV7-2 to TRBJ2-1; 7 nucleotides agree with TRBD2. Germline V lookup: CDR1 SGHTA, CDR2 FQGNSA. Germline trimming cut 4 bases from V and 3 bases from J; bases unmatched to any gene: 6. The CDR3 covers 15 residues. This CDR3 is CASSSFAGVYNEQFF. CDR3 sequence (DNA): TGTGCCAGCAGCTCTTTTGCGGGAGTCTACAATGAGCAGTTCTTC.

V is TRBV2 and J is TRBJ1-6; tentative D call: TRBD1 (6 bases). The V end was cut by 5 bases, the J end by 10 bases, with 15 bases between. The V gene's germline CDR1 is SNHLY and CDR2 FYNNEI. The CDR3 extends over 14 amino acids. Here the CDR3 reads CASSLSQGMSPLHF. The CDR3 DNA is TGTGCCAGCAGTCTATCCCAGGGGATGTCACCCCTCCACTTT.

The CDR3 here is CASRRDSFNEKLFF. CDR3 coding DNA: TGTGCCAGTAGGAGAGACAGTTTTAATGAAAAACTGTTTTTT. This chain uses TRBV19 with TRBJ1-4, with D perhaps TRBD1 (5 bases). Trimming removed 6 bases at V and 4 bases at J, with 12 bases between. The length of the CDR3 is 14 residues. Germline V gene data show CDR1 as LNHDA and CDR2 as SQIVND (reference sequence).

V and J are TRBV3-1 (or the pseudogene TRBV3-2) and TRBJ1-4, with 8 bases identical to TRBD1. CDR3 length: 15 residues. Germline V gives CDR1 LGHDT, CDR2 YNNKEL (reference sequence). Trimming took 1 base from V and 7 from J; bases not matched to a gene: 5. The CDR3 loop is CASSQVVTGGEKLFF. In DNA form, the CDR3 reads TGTGCCAGCAGCCAAGTTGTAACAGGGGGTGAAAAACTGTTTTTT.

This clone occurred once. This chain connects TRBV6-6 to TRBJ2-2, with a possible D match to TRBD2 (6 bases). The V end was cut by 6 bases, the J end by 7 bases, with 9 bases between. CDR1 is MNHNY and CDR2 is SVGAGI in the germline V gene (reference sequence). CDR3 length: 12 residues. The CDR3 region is CASSGGVGELFF. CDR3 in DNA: TGTGCCAGCAGCGGGGGTGTCGGGGAGCTGTTTTTT.